The rows below give T cell receptor beta chains drawn from one sample of a study of Ad26.COV2.S vaccination and SARS-CoV-2 variants. Assay: immunoSEQ multiplex PCR; the TCRdb copy retains only in-frame clones and omits some. This repertoire shows approximately 400,000 clones, 92% found once; its top ten account for about 3.9%. This specimen was peripheral blood, taken after recovery from COVID-19. Source of these receptors: a human donor who had recovered from COVID-19. CDR3s include the opening cysteine and the closing phenylalanine or tryptophan. A D gene is named only where the DNA matches it firmly. Not all rows give a size; the values are once, few, many and, for expanded clones, a class.

D gene: NA
J gene: TRBJ2-3
V gene: TRBV6-6
clone size: NA
CDR3 DNA: TGTGCCAGCAGTTACGTGGACGGCACAGATACGCAGTATTTT
CDR3 protein: CASSYVDGTDTQYF

D gene: NA
J gene: TRBJ1-6
V gene: TRBV21-1
clone size: NA
CDR3 DNA: TGTGCCAGCAGCCTACCTGCGGTAGGGAACTCACCCCTCCACTTT
CDR3 protein: CASSLPAVGNSPLHF

D gene: TRBD1
J gene: TRBJ1-1
V gene: TRBV6-2/TRBV6-3
clone size: NA
CDR3 DNA: TGTGCCAGCAGTAAAAGGACAGGGGGCTTTTTGGACACTGAAGCTTTCTTT
CDR3 protein: CASSKRTGGFLDTEAFF

D gene: NA
J gene: TRBJ1-2
V gene: TRBV2
clone size: NA
CDR3 DNA: TGTGCCAGCACCCGAGTGGAAATCGATGGCTACACCTTC
CDR3 protein: CASTRVEIDGYTF

D gene: NA
J gene: TRBJ1-1
V gene: TRBV27
clone size: NA
CDR3 DNA: TGTGCCAGCAGTTCCAGGGCCTTGAACACTGAAGCTTTCTTT
CDR3 protein: CASSSRALNTEAFF

D gene: TRBD1
J gene: TRBJ1-4
V gene: TRBV11-2
clone size: once
CDR3 DNA: TGTGCCAGCAGCTTAGGTGGGACAGGGGGGATAGGAAAACTGTTTTTT
CDR3 protein: CASSLGGTGGIGKLFF

D gene: TRBD1
J gene: TRBJ1-6
V gene: TRBV5-5
clone size: NA
CDR3 DNA: TGTGCCAGCAGCTTGGAACAGGGGAGTTCACCCCTCCACTTT
CDR3 protein: CASSLEQGSSPLHF

D gene: NA
J gene: TRBJ1-2
V gene: TRBV18
clone size: NA
CDR3 DNA: TGTGCCAGCTCACCTTCCGGGGATCCTGGATGGGGCTACACCTTC
CDR3 protein: CASSPSGDPGWGYTF

D gene: NA
J gene: TRBJ1-1
V gene: TRBV19
clone size: NA
CDR3 DNA: TGTGCCAGTAGTATAGAAGGTAGACAGGCGGGGATTGAAGCTTTCTTT
CDR3 protein: CASSIEGRQAGIEAFF

D gene: NA
J gene: TRBJ2-5
V gene: TRBV12-3/TRBV12-4
clone size: NA
CDR3 DNA: TGTGCCAGCACCCGGAGGTACCAAGAGACCCAGTACTTC
CDR3 protein: CASTRRYQETQYF

D gene: TRBD2
J gene: TRBJ2-3
V gene: TRBV6-5
clone size: once
CDR3 DNA: TGTGCCAGCAGTTCGGGCGGGGGAGAAGATACGCAGTATTTT
CDR3 protein: CASSSGGGEDTQYF

D gene: NA
J gene: TRBJ1-4
V gene: TRBV9
clone size: NA
CDR3 DNA: TGTGCCAGCAGCACCAGTAGTAAAGATGAAAAACTGTTTTTT
CDR3 protein: CASSTSSKDEKLFF

D gene: NA
J gene: TRBJ1-4
V gene: TRBV21-1
clone size: NA
CDR3 DNA: TGTGCCAGCAGCAATGTGTTAGAAAAACTGTTTTTT
CDR3 protein: CASSNVLEKLFF

D gene: NA
J gene: TRBJ1-1
V gene: TRBV6-1
clone size: NA
CDR3 DNA: TGTGCCAGCATGGAATGGGGCACTGAAGCTTTCTTT
CDR3 protein: CASMEWGTEAFF

D gene: NA
J gene: TRBJ1-3
V gene: TRBV3-1/TRBV3-2
clone size: NA
CDR3 DNA: TGTGCCAGCAGCCAAGATGGAAACACCATATATTTT
CDR3 protein: CASSQDGNTIYF

D gene: NA
J gene: TRBJ2-7
V gene: TRBV7-2
clone size: NA
CDR3 DNA: TGTGCCAGCAGCTTCAGCGGGGACATCTCCTACGAGCAGTACTTC
CDR3 protein: CASSFSGDISYEQYF

D gene: NA
J gene: TRBJ2-7
V gene: TRBV12-5
clone size: few
CDR3 DNA: TGTGCTAGTGGTCCCCTTAAGACCTACGAGCAGTACTTC
CDR3 protein: CASGPLKTYEQYF

D gene: TRBD2
J gene: TRBJ2-1
V gene: TRBV6-6
clone size: NA
CDR3 DNA: TGTGCCACCTCCATGGCTAGCGGTGGGGGTGAGCAGTTCTTC
CDR3 protein: CATSMASGGGEQFF

D gene: TRBD2
J gene: TRBJ2-3
V gene: TRBV7-2
clone size: NA
CDR3 DNA: TGTGCCAGCAGCTTGGGGACTAGCGGGGGTGTCACAGATACGCAGTATTTT
CDR3 protein: CASSLGTSGGVTDTQYF

D gene: NA
J gene: TRBJ1-1
V gene: TRBV9
clone size: NA
CDR3 DNA: TGTGCCAGCAGCCCCTCAGAGAACACTGAAGCTTTCTTT
CDR3 protein: CASSPSENTEAFF

D gene: NA
J gene: TRBJ2-3
V gene: TRBV6-2/TRBV6-3
clone size: NA
CDR3 DNA: TGTGCCAGCAGTTATGGCGGGACTAGCACAGATACGCAGTATTTT
CDR3 protein: CASSYGGTSTDTQYF

D gene: NA
J gene: TRBJ1-4
V gene: TRBV2
clone size: NA
CDR3 DNA: TGTGCCAGCAGGGGGGCGGATAATGAAAAACTGTTTTTT
CDR3 protein: CASRGADNEKLFF

D gene: TRBD1
J gene: TRBJ1-4
V gene: TRBV5-6
clone size: NA
CDR3 DNA: TGTGCCAGCAGCGGGACAGGGGCAACTAATGAAAAACTGTTTTTT
CDR3 protein: CASSGTGATNEKLFF

D gene: NA
J gene: TRBJ2-3
V gene: TRBV19
clone size: NA
CDR3 DNA: TGTGCCAGTAGAGACAGGCGACAGAGCACAGATACGCAGTATTTT
CDR3 protein: CASRDRRQSTDTQYF

D gene: NA
J gene: TRBJ2-6
V gene: TRBV4-3
clone size: NA
CDR3 DNA: TGCGCCAGCAGCCCCCTCGGGCAGGCTGGGGCCAACGTCCTGACTTTC
CDR3 protein: CASSPLGQAGANVLTF